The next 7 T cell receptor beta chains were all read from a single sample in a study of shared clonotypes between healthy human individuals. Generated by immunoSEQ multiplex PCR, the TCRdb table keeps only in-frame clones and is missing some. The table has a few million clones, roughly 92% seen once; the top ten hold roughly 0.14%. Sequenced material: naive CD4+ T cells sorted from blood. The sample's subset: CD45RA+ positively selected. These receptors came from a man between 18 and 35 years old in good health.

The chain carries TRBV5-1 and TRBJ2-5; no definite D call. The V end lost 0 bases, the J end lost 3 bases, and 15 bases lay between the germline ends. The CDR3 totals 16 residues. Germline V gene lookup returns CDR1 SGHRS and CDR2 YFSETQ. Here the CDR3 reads CASSLGLNNQKETQYF. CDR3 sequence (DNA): TGCGCCAGCAGCTTGGGACTCAATAACCAGAAAGAGACCCAGTACTTC.

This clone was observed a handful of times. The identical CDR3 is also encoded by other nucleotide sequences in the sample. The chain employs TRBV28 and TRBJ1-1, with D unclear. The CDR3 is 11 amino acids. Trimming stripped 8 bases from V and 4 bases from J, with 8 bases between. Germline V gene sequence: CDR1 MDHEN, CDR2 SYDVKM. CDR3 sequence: CASSSSTEAFF. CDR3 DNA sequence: TGTGCCAGCTCTTCTTCCACTGAAGCTTTCTTT.

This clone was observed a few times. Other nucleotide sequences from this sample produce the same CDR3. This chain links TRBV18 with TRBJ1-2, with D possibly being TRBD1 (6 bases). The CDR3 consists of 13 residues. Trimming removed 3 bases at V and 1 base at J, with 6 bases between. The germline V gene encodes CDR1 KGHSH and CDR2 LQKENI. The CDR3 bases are TGTGCCAGCTCACCGGACAGTAACTATGGCTACACCTTC. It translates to CASSPDSNYGYTF.

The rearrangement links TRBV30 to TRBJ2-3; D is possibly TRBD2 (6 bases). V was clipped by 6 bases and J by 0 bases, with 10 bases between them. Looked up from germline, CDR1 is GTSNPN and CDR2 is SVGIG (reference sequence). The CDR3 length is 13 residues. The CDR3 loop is CACNGGSTDTQYF. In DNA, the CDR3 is TGTGCCTGCAATGGGGGGAGCACAGATACGCAGTATTTT.

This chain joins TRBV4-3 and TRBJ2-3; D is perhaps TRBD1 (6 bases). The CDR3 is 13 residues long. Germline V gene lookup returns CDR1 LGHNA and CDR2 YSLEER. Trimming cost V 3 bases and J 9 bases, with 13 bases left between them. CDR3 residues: CASSQATGLTQYF. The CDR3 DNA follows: TGCGCCAGCAGCCAGGCCACAGGGTTGACGCAGTATTTT.

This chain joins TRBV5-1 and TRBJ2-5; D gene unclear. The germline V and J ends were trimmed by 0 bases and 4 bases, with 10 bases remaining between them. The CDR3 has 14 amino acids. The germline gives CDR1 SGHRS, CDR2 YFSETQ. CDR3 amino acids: CASSLGLVRETQYF. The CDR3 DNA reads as TGCGCCAGCAGCTTGGGGCTAGTAAGAGAGACCCAGTACTTC.

The CDR3 reads CASSLEIGANVLTF. In DNA, the CDR3 is TGCGCCAGCAGCTTGGAGATTGGGGCCAACGTCCTGACTTTC. The rearrangement uses TRBV5-1 and TRBJ2-6, with unresolved D. Between the trimmed V and J ends, which lost 0 bases and 3 bases, there was a span of 4 bases. Germline V gene data show CDR1 as SGHRS and CDR2 as YFSETQ. This CDR3 comprises 14 residues.